This TCR beta chain was identified during a study of OX40 agonist ivuxolimab in advanced cancers. Turning to the study itself: Cancers in dose escalation were hepatocellular, melanoma, renal cell and head and neck.

With 3 bases removed from V and 3 bases from J, the gap between germline ends came to 12 bases. This CDR3 region has 14 residues. The germline gives CDR1 MNHEY, CDR2 SMNVEV (reference sequence). Systemic immunosuppression or a history of autoimmune disease excluded patients. On this clone itself: Its cognate antigen is unknown.

The data were produced by immunoSEQ multiplex PCR, yet TCRdb's version contains in-frame clones alone and is incomplete. The table shows about 52,000 clones, with roughly 94% occurring only once. Findings and caveats of the study: Clonal expansion was seen in CD4+ and CD8+ blood T cells by week 6 at 0.1 to 3.0 mg/kg.

Sample: CD4+ or CD8+ T cells sorted from blood, taken in a trial of the OX40 agonist ivuxolimab. The chain carries TRBV27 and TRBJ2-7; D is perhaps TRBD1 (6 bases). The TCR sequence derives from an adult with an advanced solid tumor such as melanoma, head and neck, liver or kidney cancer. The CDR3: CASSFRGQFYEQYF. Here the CDR3 DNA reads TGTGCCAGCAGTTTTCGAGGACAGTTCTACGAGCAGTACTTC.